The 24 T cell receptor beta chains below all came from one sample that was sequenced in a study of T cell repertoires in cytomegalovirus infection. Each CDR3 protein gets one entry after TCRdb re-called the reads with MiXCR. Among hundreds of thousands of distinct CDR3 sequences listed, approximately 22% were seen once. The sequenced sample consisted of CD8+ T cells from PBMCs. These receptors originate from a human donor in good health (CMV status not recorded). Some clones in this sample may be carry-over from other donors' samples.

J is TRBJ2-1 and V is TRBV12-3 or TRBV12-4; no clear D gene. V lost 4 bases, J lost 3 bases, and 7 bases lay in between. The CDR3 runs to 13 residues. The CDR3 coding sequence is TGTGCCAGCAGTTCCTACAGCTACAATGAGCAGTTCTTC. Amino acid sequence: CASSSYSYNEQFF.

Notes on this clonotype: No conserved phenylalanine or tryptophan ends this CDR3, so it is likely a read error. V gene TRBV7-2 combines with J gene TRBJ2-7, with D perhaps TRBD1 (5 bases). Trimming removed 1 base at V and 8 bases at J, with 15 bases between. The length of the CDR3 is 14 residues. The germline gives CDR1 SGHTA, CDR2 FQGNSA. The CDR3 DNA follows: TGTGCCAGCAGCTTAGATGGCCCCTTGGACAAGCAGTACCTC. Amino acids: CASSLDGPLDKQYL.

The chain couples TRBV7-9 to TRBJ1-2, with D perhaps TRBD1 (5 bases). Trimming shortened V by 4 bases and J by 5 bases, and 14 bases separated the two germline ends. CDR1 is SEHNR and CDR2 is FQNEAQ in the germline V gene (reference sequence). The CDR3 runs 14 residues. CDR3 amino acids: CASSSGQDWYGYTF. For the CDR3, the DNA is TGTGCCAGCAGCTCAGGGCAGGATTGGTATGGCTACACCTTC.

The rearrangement joins TRBV20-1 to TRBJ1-1; no reliable D call. CDR1 and CDR2 (germline): DFQATT, SNEGSKA (reference sequence). Trimming left V 1 base short and J 0 bases short, with 6 bases between. The CDR3 runs to 13 residues. The CDR3 nucleotides read TGCAGTGCTAGAGCCAGAGTGAACACTGAAGCTTTCTTT. Translating gives CSARARVNTEAFF.

The chain links TRBV9 to TRBJ2-2; D perhaps matches TRBD2 (6 bases). V was clipped by 0 bases and J by 4 bases, with 7 bases between them. CDR3 size: 14 residues. Germline V gene data show CDR1 as SGDLS and CDR2 as YYNGEE. The CDR3 loop is CASSVVEGTGELFF. The CDR3 bases are TGTGCCAGCAGCGTAGTGGAGGGCACCGGGGAGCTGTTTTTT.

This clonotype has ten or more counts. V is TRBV7-2 and J is TRBJ2-3, with 8 bases matching TRBD2. Germline V gene sequence: CDR1 SGHTA, CDR2 FQGNSA. The CDR3 runs 15 residues. The V and J ends lost 0 bases and 15 bases, in that order; junction bases with no gene match: 14. The CDR3 DNA reads TGTGCCAGCAGCTTAGCCGCCGATGTAGCGCGGGGGGTATATTTT. Translating gives CASSLAADVARGVYF.

The chain uses TRBV19 and TRBJ2-3, with TRBD1 matching over 9 bases. V was clipped by 6 bases and J by 2 bases; unmatched bases: 6. CDR1 is LNHDA and CDR2 is SQIVND in the germline V gene (reference sequence). This CDR3 has 15 amino acids. The CDR3: CASSDRGDYTDTQYF. The CDR3 DNA follows: TGTGCCAGTAGCGACAGGGGGGACTACACAGATACGCAGTATTTT.

This clonotype was counted many times. This chain links TRBV7-3 with TRBJ2-3; TRBD1 agrees at 8 bases. This CDR3 is 14 amino acids long. V lost 4 bases and J lost 4; bases outside the gene matches: 4. CDR1 and CDR2 from the germline V gene are SGHTA and FQGTGA. CDR3 DNA: TGTGCCAGCAGCTCCGGACAGGGCTCAGATACGCAGTATTTT. Residues: CASSSGQGSDTQYF.

The CDR3 region is CSARGWIDGAIAYEQYF. The CDR3 DNA sequence: TGCAGTGCTAGAGGATGGATAGACGGAGCAATCGCCTACGAGCAGTACTTC. This chain uses TRBV20-1 with TRBJ2-7; D gene ambiguous. The germline V and J ends were trimmed by 1 base and 2 bases, with 21 bases remaining between them. Germline V CDR1 and CDR2: DFQATT, SNEGSKA (reference sequence). The CDR3 covers 17 residues.

The chain recombines TRBV28 with TRBJ1-5, with TRBD1 identical over 7 bases. After removal of 5 bases from V and 2 bases from J, the junction contained 6 bases not matched to a gene. In germline, CDR1 is MDHEN, CDR2 SYDVKM. The CDR3 has 15 amino acids. DNA for the CDR3: TGTGCCAGCAGTGCGGTAACAGGGGGCAATCAGCCCCAGCATTTT. This gives the protein CASSAVTGGNQPQHF.

A few counts support this clonotype. CDR3 amino acids: CSARGQGTRYEQYF. CDR3 DNA sequence: TGCAGTGCTCGTGGACAGGGTACCCGCTACGAGCAGTACTTC. The chain links TRBV20-1 to TRBJ2-7; 8 bases agree with TRBD1. V shed 5 bases, J shed 3 bases, and the junction held 9 bases outside the gene matches. CDR3 length: 14 amino acids. Germline V lookup: CDR1 DFQATT, CDR2 SNEGSKA (reference sequence).

This chain links TRBV27 with TRBJ2-1, with 12 bases lining up with TRBD2. The CDR3 runs to 16 residues. Germline V gives CDR1 MNHEY, CDR2 SMNVEV (reference sequence). After removal of 2 bases from V and 4 bases from J, the junction contained 3 bases not matched to a gene. For the CDR3, the DNA is TGTGCCAGCAGTTTAACCGGACTAGCGGGGTACAATGAGCAGTTCTTC. Translating gives CASSLTGLAGYNEQFF.

This clonotype was found many times. The V and J genes are TRBV27 and TRBJ1-6, with TRBD1 matching over 7 bases. This CDR3 is 14 amino acids long. CDR1 and CDR2 (germline): MNHEY, SMNVEV (reference sequence). J gave up 8 bases and V 6 bases, and 7 bases lay outside the gene matches. CDR3 in amino acids: CASSRGTGDSPLHF. The CDR3 DNA reads TGTGCCAGCAGCCGGGGTACAGGGGATTCACCCCTCCACTTT.

This clonotype was observed a few times. This rearrangement joins TRBV6-5 to TRBJ2-3; D is perhaps TRBD2 (7 bases). From germline, CDR1 is MNHEY and CDR2 SVGAGI. Trimming took off 2 bases at V and 5 bases at J, with 11 bases between the two ends. The CDR3 runs 14 residues. CDR3 protein: CASSYAGAGDTQYF. In DNA, the CDR3 is TGTGCCAGCAGTTACGCGGGGGCCGGAGATACGCAGTATTTT.

This clonotype was counted at least ten times. DNA of the CDR3: TGTGCCAGCGGACAAGGTCCCTACGAGCAGTACTTC. Translation: CASGQGPYEQYF. V gene TRBV28 combines with J gene TRBJ2-7, with D possibly TRBD1 on 5 matching bases. Trimming took 8 bases from V and 2 from J, leaving 10 bases between them. CDR3 length: 12 amino acids. Germline V gene data show CDR1 as MDHEN and CDR2 as SYDVKM.

The chain uses TRBV28 and TRBJ1-6, with a weak D call TRBD1 (6 bases). The CDR3 spans 15 residues. The germline gives CDR1 MDHEN, CDR2 SYDVKM. V was pared by 3 bases and J by 9 bases, with 15 bases between. DNA of the CDR3: TGTGCCAGCAGTTTGTCCGGGACAACGCGTTCACCCCTCCACTTT. It codes for CASSLSGTTRSPLHF. Together with reference TRBV28 and TRBJ1-6, the CDR3 gives the full variable domain: DVKVTQSSRYLVKRTGEKVFLECVQDMDHENMFWYRQDPGLGLRLIYFSYDVKMKEKGDIPEGYSVSREKKERFSLILESASTNQTSMYLCASSLSGTTRSPLHFGNGTRLTVT.

This clonotype was detected ten times or more. The rearrangement joins TRBV7-9 to TRBJ1-1; D not resolved. This CDR3 is 12 amino acids long. Germline V gene lookup returns CDR1 SEHNR and CDR2 FQNEAQ (reference sequence). V lost 5 bases and J lost 6, with 10 bases in between. DNA for the CDR3: TGTGCCAGCAGCCTCGGAAGCGCTGAAGCTTTCTTT. Its protein product is CASSLGSAEAFF.

The chain uses TRBV7-6 and TRBJ1-2, with D possibly TRBD1 on 5 matching bases. The germline CDR1 and CDR2 sequences are SGHVS and FNYEAQ. The germline V and J ends were trimmed by 4 bases and 6 bases, with 15 bases remaining between them. This CDR3 has 14 amino acids. The CDR3 nucleotides are TGTGCCAGCAGCTCGTACGGGGGTGCGGATGGCTACACCTTC. It is translated as CASSSYGGADGYTF. The whole variable domain, filled in from reference TRBV7-6 and TRBJ1-2, reads GAGVSQSPRYKVTKRGQDVALRCDPISGHVSLYWYRQALGQGPEFLTYFNYEAQQDKSGLPNDRFSAERPEGSISTLTIQRTEQRDSAMYRCASSSYGGADGYTFGSGTRLTVV.

V is TRBV5-1 and J is TRBJ1-3, with D uncertain. Germline values: CDR1 SGHRS, CDR2 YFSETQ. The V end was cut by 1 base, the J end by 0 bases, with 11 bases between. The CDR3 loop spans 16 amino acids. DNA for the CDR3: TGCGCCAGCAGCTTGTTGGGCAGCGCCTCTGGAAACACCATATATTTT. Its protein is CASSLLGSASGNTIYF.

This clonotype was observed at least ten times. The chain employs TRBV12-3 or TRBV12-4 and TRBJ2-1; D is perhaps TRBD1 (6 bases). V shed 5 bases and J shed 8 bases, with 19 bases lying between them. This CDR3 contains 15 residues. CDR3 residues: CASSPQDRPNDEQFF. CDR3 sequence (DNA): TGTGCCAGCAGTCCGCAGGACAGACCCAACGATGAGCAGTTCTTC.

This clonotype occurred a few times. V is TRBV20-1 and J is TRBJ1-1; the D is unclear. There are 13 residues in the CDR3. The germline CDR1 and CDR2 sequences are DFQATT and SNEGSKA (reference sequence). V was pared by 2 bases and J by 1 base, with 8 bases between. The CDR3 DNA follows: TGCAGTGCTAGACACCAGCAGAACACTGAAGCTTTCTTT. Translated: CSARHQQNTEAFF.

The V gene is TRBV25-1, the J gene TRBJ2-3; D unclear. The CDR3 consists of 13 residues. Looked up from germline, CDR1 is MGHDK and CDR2 is SYGVNS. The ends were cut back, 6 bases at V and 4 bases at J, with 11 bases in the middle. The CDR3 loop is CASSPMGADTQYF. The CDR3, as DNA: TGTGCCAGCAGCCCGATGGGCGCAGATACGCAGTATTTT.

V is TRBV15 and J is TRBJ2-5, with 8 bases matching TRBD2. Trimming removed 5 bases from V and 5 bases from J; junction bases left unmatched: 7. The germline CDR1 and CDR2 sequences are LNHNV and YYDKDF (reference sequence). This CDR3 contains 14 residues. CDR3 loop: CATSGSTGGETQYF. In DNA form, the CDR3 reads TGTGCCACCAGCGGCTCGACGGGAGGGGAGACCCAGTACTTC.

V and J are TRBV28 and TRBJ2-6, with 10 positions matching TRBD2. CDR3 length: 18 residues. V lost 6 bases and J lost 6; bases outside the gene matches: 14. The germline V gene has CDR1 MDHEN and CDR2 SYDVKM. CDR3 nucleotide sequence: TGTGCCAGCAGGTCGGACTGGGCTAGCGGGGGACTGGCCAACGTCCTGACTTTC. This sequence encodes CASRSDWASGGLANVLTF.